A selection of T cell receptor beta chains follows, all from one sample in a study of T cells after yellow fever vaccination. MiXCR was run by TCRdb on the 5' RACE reads, yielding one entry per CDR3 protein. The sample includes about 25,000 distinct CDR3 sequences, roughly 3.4% of them seen just once. The sequencing here drew on PBMCs, either bulk or a sorted T-cell subset (CD4+, CD8+, memory, or dextramer-sorted; not recorded which), taken roughly 45 days after the first yellow fever vaccination. These receptors originate from a man between 18 and 35 years old who received the YFV17D yellow fever vaccine. CDR3s include the opening cysteine and the closing phenylalanine or tryptophan. Each record gives: clone size, CDR3 length, V gene, J gene, D gene, CDR3 DNA, CDR3 protein. D genes are given only for firm matches. Sizes are listed as once, few or many counts, or a class when the clone is expanded.

>many|16|TRBV20-1|TRBJ1-5|TRBD1
TGCAGTGCTAGTCCGGGACAGGGGGTTTTCAATCAGCCCCAGCATTTT
CSASPGQGVFNQPQHF
>medium-sized|14|TRBV20-1|TRBJ2-5|TRBD2
TGCAGTGCTAGAGGACTAGCGGGGGTAGAGACCCAGTACTTC
CSARGLAGVETQYF
>many|16|TRBV5-1|TRBJ1-1|-
TGCGCCAGCAGCTCTGGGGGCACCTCCCTGAACACTGAAGCTTTCTTT
CASSSGGTSLNTEAFF
>many|16|TRBV11-1|TRBJ2-2|-
TGTGCCAGCAGCCAAAGAACAGCTCTCCAGACCGGGGAGCTGTTTTTT
CASSQRTALQTGELFF
>many|13|TRBV6-4|TRBJ2-1|TRBD2
TGTGCCAGCAGTCCCGGGACTAGCGGGGGAAAGTTCTTC
CASSPGTSGGKFF
>many|12|TRBV20-1|TRBJ2-3|-
TGCAGTGCAAGGGACGAGCGGGATACGCAGTATTTT
CSARDERDTQYF
>many|12|TRBV10-3|TRBJ1-1|-
TGTGCCACCTCGGGGGGGGAATGGGAAGCTTTCTTT
CATSGGEWEAFF
>many|12|TRBV7-2|TRBJ2-1|-
TGTGCCAGCAGCCTTAGCGGCAATGAGCAGTTCTTC
CASSLSGNEQFF
>many|17|TRBV11-2|TRBJ2-3|TRBD2
TGTGCCAGCAGCTTAGATGCCAGCGGGGGGGCATTAAATACGCAGTATTTT
CASSLDASGGALNTQYF
>many|16|TRBV19|TRBJ2-3|-
TGTGCCAGTAGTATCGGGGCGGACCCGGTCACAGATACGCAGTATTTT
CASSIGADPVTDTQYF
>many|13|TRBV5-1|TRBJ2-2|-
TGCGCCAGCAGCTTGGGAACCACCGGGGAGCTGTTTTTT
CASSLGTTGELFF
>many|13|TRBV3-1|TRBJ1-5|-
TGTGCCAGCAGCCAAGATTATGAACAGCCCCAGCATTTT
CASSQDYEQPQHF
>many|13|TRBV27|TRBJ2-5|TRBD1
TGTGCCAGCAAGCGACAGGGTAAAGAGACCCAGTACTTC
CASKRQGKETQYF
>many|13|TRBV2|TRBJ2-2|-
TGTGCCAGCAATTGGATAAACACCGGGGAGCTGTTTTTT
CASNWINTGELFF
>many|12|TRBV12-3/TRBV12-4|TRBJ2-5|-
TGTGCCAGCAGTTTCGGCAGTCAGACCCAGTACTTC
CASSFGSQTQYF
>many|14|TRBV28|TRBJ2-5|TRBD2
TGTGCCAGCAGTTCCGGGACTACTCAAGAGACCCAGTACTTC
CASSSGTTQETQYF
>many|14|TRBV7-2|TRBJ1-1|-
TGTGCCAGCAGCTTGATTGGGGCCCTTACTGAAGCTTTCTTT
CASSLIGALTEAFF
>many|15|TRBV5-1|TRBJ1-5|TRBD1
TGCGCCAGCAGCACGACAGGGGGAGTCAATCAGCCCCAGCATTTT
CASSTTGGVNQPQHF
>many|17|TRBV21-1|TRBJ1-1|-
TGTGCCAGCAGCCCCCTAATAGGACAGGGGACGAACACTGAAGCTTTCTTT
CASSPLIGQGTNTEAFF
>many|11|TRBV5-5|TRBJ2-5|-
TGTGCCAGCAGCTGGTGGGAGACCCAGTACTTC
CASSWWETQYF
>many|14|TRBV12-3/TRBV12-4|TRBJ2-1|TRBD1
TGTGCCAGCATCGAGACAGGGTTTTTCAATGAGCAGTTCTTC
CASIETGFFNEQFF
>many|14|TRBV5-1|TRBJ2-5|-
TGCGCCAGCAGCTTGGGCAACGGACAAGAGACCCAGTACTTC
CASSLGNGQETQYF
>many|11|TRBV11-2|TRBJ2-1|-
TGTGCCAGCAGCTTAGACTTTGAGCAGTTCTTC
CASSLDFEQFF
>many|15|TRBV7-6|TRBJ2-1|TRBD1
TGTGCCAGCAGCTTAGGGGACAGGGGATACAATGAGCAGTTCTTC
CASSLGDRGYNEQFF
>many|14|TRBV5-1|TRBJ2-5|TRBD2
TGCGCCAGCTTCCGAGGGACTAGCAGGGAGACCCAGTACTTC
CASFRGTSRETQYF